A few counts support the clone carrying this T cell receptor (beta chain). Template switching with 5'RACE generated the TCR cDNA and added a universal primer site and UMIs. TCRdb re-called the 5' RACE reads through MiXCR, storing one row per CDR3 protein. The sample lists around 550,000 distinct CDR3 sequences; about 19% were seen once. CDR1 and CDR2 (germline): KGHSH, LQKENI. The CDR3 length is 15 residues. V shed 2 bases, J shed 9 bases, and the junction held 8 bases outside the gene matches. These data belong to a study of T cells after yellow fever vaccination. The sample in question was PBMCs, obtained 15 days after the yellow fever booster vaccination. The rearrangement uses TRBV18 and TRBJ2-1; TRBD1 agrees at 9 bases. The TCR was taken from a man younger than 45 who received the YFV17D yellow fever vaccine. DNA for the CDR3: TGTGCCAGCTCACCAAGCGCCGGGACAGGGATTGAGCAGTTCTTC. Amino acid sequence: CASSPSAGTGIEQFF.